The present entry profiles one T cell receptor beta chain with its context. Germline CDR1 and CDR2: GTSNPN and SVGIG (reference sequence). The CDR3 contains 16 residues. Losses at the gene ends were 4 bases for V and 6 bases for J; bases not matched to a gene: 10. The data were obtained in a study of shared clonotypes between healthy human individuals. The table came from immunoSEQ multiplex PCR; TCRdb's copy has only in-frame clones and leaves some out. The sample has millions of clones, roughly nine tenths seen once. This receptor was taken from a man between 18 and 29 years old in good health. Sequencing was done on a sample of naive CD4+ T cells sorted from blood. As for subset: CD45RA+ positively selected. The chain recombines TRBV30 with TRBJ2-7; 15 bases are shared with TRBD2. CDR3 in DNA: TGTGCCTGGACTCGTGGACTAGCGGGGGGGCCGTTCGAGCAGTACTTC. Translation gives CAWTRGLAGGPFEQYF.